The rows below give T cell receptor beta chains drawn from one sample of a study of cytomegalovirus exposure and HLA in healthy donors. Produced via immunoSEQ multiplex PCR; TCRdb's table is partial and in-frame only. The repertoire includes roughly 150,000 clones, approximately 83% of them detected once, and around 1.6% sits in the top ten. The sequenced sample was PBMCs. Source of these receptors: a woman between 18 and 29 years old in good health and CMV-seronegative. The CDR3 runs from the conserved cysteine through the conserved F or W. The order of the fields is CDR3 protein, CDR3 DNA, J gene, D gene, CDR3 length, V gene, clone size. D genes are given only for firm matches. Clone sizes are given selectively: once, few, many, or a class where the clone is expanded.

CASSSNLAGYYEQYF | TGTGCCAGCAGCTCAAATCTAGCGGGGTACTACGAGCAGTACTTC | TRBJ2-7 | TRBD2 | 15 | TRBV5-6 | NA
CASSLVASGALYEQYF | TGTGCCAGCAGCTTAGTGGCTAGCGGGGCCCTCTACGAGCAGTACTTC | TRBJ2-7 | TRBD2 | 16 | TRBV7-2 | NA
CASAQSVAAVLTDTQYF | TGTGCTAGCGCGCAGTCGGTAGCGGCCGTCCTCACAGATACGCAGTATTTT | TRBJ2-3 | NA | 17 | TRBV12-5 | NA
CASRGGPRYGYTF | TGTGCCAGCAGGGGAGGACCCCGCTATGGCTACACCTTC | TRBJ1-2 | NA | 13 | TRBV28 | NA
CASREQGFQNIQYF | TGCGCCAGTCGGGAACAGGGATTCCAAAACATTCAGTACTTC | TRBJ2-4 | NA | 14 | TRBV5-1 | few
CASSVWNTGELFF | TGTGCCAGCAGTGTCTGGAACACCGGGGAGCTGTTTTTT | TRBJ2-2 | NA | 13 | TRBV2 | NA
CATSRVTSLNEKLFF | TGTGCCACCAGCAGAGTCACGAGCCTTAATGAAAAACTGTTTTTT | TRBJ1-4 | NA | 15 | TRBV15 | NA
CASSQGQSGANVLTF | TGCGCCAGCAGCCAAGGACAGTCCGGGGCCAACGTCCTGACTTTC | TRBJ2-6 | NA | 15 | TRBV5-1 | NA
CASSQGSMNTEAFF | TGTGCCAGCAGCCAGGGATCAATGAACACTGAAGCTTTCTTT | TRBJ1-1 | NA | 14 | TRBV5-4 | NA
CASSYRGSGANVLTF | TGTGCCAGCAGTTACAGGGGCTCTGGGGCCAACGTCCTGACTTTC | TRBJ2-6 | NA | 15 | TRBV6-5 | NA
CASSLGSGNSYKQYF | TGCGCCAGCAGCTTAGGGTCGGGGAATAGCTACAAGCAGTACTTC | TRBJ2-7 | NA | 15 | TRBV5-1 | NA
CASRPDRGPQQPQHF | TGTGCCAGCAGGCCGGACAGGGGCCCACAACAGCCCCAGCATTTT | TRBJ1-5 | TRBD1 | 15 | TRBV6-5 | NA
CASSPTGDEETQYF | TGTGCCAGCAGCCCGACAGGGGATGAAGAGACCCAGTACTTC | TRBJ2-5 | TRBD1 | 14 | TRBV25-1 | NA
CASSRTRVAGVNTDTQYF | TGTGCCAGCAGCCGAACAAGGGTAGCAGGGGTTAACACAGATACGCAGTATTTT | TRBJ2-3 | NA | 18 | TRBV11-2 | NA
CASSRSVYEKLFF | TGTGCCAGCAGCCGGTCGGTTTACGAAAAACTGTTTTTT | TRBJ1-4 | NA | 13 | TRBV14 | NA
CASSQDGRGYGYTF | TGTGCCAGCAGCCAAGATGGCAGGGGGTATGGCTACACCTTC | TRBJ1-2 | TRBD1 | 14 | TRBV14 | NA
CASSRQGGNTEAFF | TGTGCCAGCAGCCGACAGGGTGGGAACACTGAAGCTTTCTTT | TRBJ1-1 | TRBD1 | 14 | TRBV5-8 | NA
CASSSTDGYGYTF | TGTGCCAGCAGTTCGACAGACGGATATGGCTACACCTTC | TRBJ1-2 | NA | 13 | TRBV2 | NA
CASSTTSRLNTGELFF | TGTGCCAGCAGCACCACTAGCCGGCTGAACACCGGGGAGCTGTTTTTT | TRBJ2-2 | NA | 16 | TRBV13 | NA
CASSQGQGARDTQYF | TGTGCCAGCAGCCAGGGGCAGGGGGCGCGAGATACGCAGTATTTT | TRBJ2-3 | TRBD1 | 15 | TRBV11-2 | NA
CASSEIVKGDTEAFF | TGTGCCAGCAGTGAAATTGTCAAGGGAGACACTGAAGCTTTCTTT | TRBJ1-1 | NA | 15 | TRBV6-1 | NA
CASSLQNRASNYGYTF | TGTGCCAGCAGCCTCCAGAACAGGGCGTCTAACTATGGCTACACCTTC | TRBJ1-2 | NA | 16 | TRBV14 | NA
CASSFDVTGAFF | TGTGCCAGCAGCTTTGATGTGACCGGGGCTTTCTTT | TRBJ1-1 | NA | 12 | TRBV7-9 | NA
CASSQAGLGQADTQYF | TGCGCCAGCAGCCAAGCCGGACTAGGGCAGGCAGATACGCAGTATTTT | TRBJ2-3 | TRBD2 | 16 | TRBV4-1 | NA
CASSLEQGRYEKLFF | TGTGCCAGCAGCTTAGAGCAGGGGCGATATGAAAAACTGTTTTTT | TRBJ1-4 | NA | 15 | TRBV11-3 | NA
CASSDSTATDTQYF | TGTGCCAGCAGTGACTCGACAGCCACAGATACGCAGTATTTT | TRBJ2-3 | NA | 14 | TRBV6-1 | NA
CASSPSAGGPGEQYF | TGTGCCAGCTCACCAAGTGCGGGGGGGCCGGGTGAGCAGTACTTC | TRBJ2-7 | TRBD2 | 15 | TRBV18 | NA
CASSPPRAGNEQYF | TGCGCCAGCAGCCCCCCTAGGGCGGGGAACGAGCAGTACTTC | TRBJ2-7 | NA | 14 | TRBV5-1 | NA
CASSPNRGGGTKTQYF | TGTGCCAGTAGTCCCAACAGGGGAGGTGGCACGAAGACCCAGTACTTC | TRBJ2-5 | NA | 16 | TRBV19 | NA
CASSSGTGGWGATNEKLFF | TGTGCCAGCAGTTCCGGGACAGGGGGCTGGGGTGCAACTAATGAAAAACTGTTTTTT | TRBJ1-4 | TRBD1 | 19 | TRBV27 | NA
CASSLEGGVKPQHF | TGCGCCAGCAGCTTGGAGGGGGGGGTGAAGCCCCAGCATTTT | TRBJ1-5 | NA | 14 | TRBV5-1 | once
CATKRTGGGNTIYF | TGTGCCACCAAGCGGACAGGAGGAGGAAACACCATATATTTT | TRBJ1-3 | TRBD1 | 14 | TRBV19 | NA
CASSQDIAGNPHKVETQYF | TGTGCCAGCAGCCAAGATATAGCGGGGAACCCTCATAAAGTAGAGACCCAGTACTTC | TRBJ2-5 | TRBD2 | 19 | TRBV14 | NA
CASSIRRATATQPQHF | TGTGCCAGCAGCATAAGGCGGGCCACCGCCACTCAGCCCCAGCATTTT | TRBJ1-5 | NA | 16 | TRBV7-9 | few
CASSSRTDPTDTQYF | TGTGCCAGCAGCTCACGGACTGATCCCACAGATACGCAGTATTTT | TRBJ2-3 | NA | 15 | TRBV11-3 | NA
CASSPPPGAGDFSYNEQFF | TGTGCCAGCAGCCCCCCGCCGGGGGCGGGGGATTTCTCCTACAATGAGCAGTTCTTC | TRBJ2-1 | NA | 19 | TRBV11-3 | NA
CASSDSDLGSLQYF | TGTGCCAGCAGTGACTCCGACCTGGGGAGTCTGCAGTACTTC | TRBJ2-7 | NA | 14 | TRBV6-4 | once
CASRTFGDGYTF | TGTGCCAGCAGGACATTCGGCGATGGCTACACCTTC | TRBJ1-2 | NA | 12 | TRBV6-1 | NA
CASSADRSVHEQYF | TGTGCCAGCAGCGCTGACAGATCCGTGCACGAGCAGTACTTC | TRBJ2-7 | NA | 14 | TRBV7-9 | NA
CASSFSTGQGYEKLFF | TGTGCCAGCAGTTTCTCGACAGGGCAAGGGTATGAAAAACTGTTTTTT | TRBJ1-4 | TRBD1 | 16 | TRBV28 | NA
CALTGGTGTGELFF | TGTGCCTTAACGGGGGGGACTGGGACCGGGGAGCTGTTTTTT | TRBJ2-2 | TRBD2 | 14 | TRBV30 | NA
CASSWTDRADTQYF | TGCGCCAGCAGCTGGACGGACAGGGCAGATACGCAGTATTTT | TRBJ2-3 | TRBD1 | 14 | TRBV5-1 | NA
CAWSVVAAETQYF | TGTGCCTGGAGTGTAGTAGCAGCCGAGACCCAGTACTTC | TRBJ2-5 | NA | 13 | TRBV30 | NA
CASSFPAGELFF | TGTGCCAGCAGTTTTCCGGCCGGGGAGCTGTTTTTT | TRBJ2-2 | NA | 12 | TRBV27 | NA
CASSLLAGGYNEQFF | TGCGCCAGCAGTCTGCTAGCGGGGGGTTACAATGAGCAGTTCTTC | TRBJ2-1 | TRBD2 | 15 | TRBV10-1 | NA
CSSSPRGTGFYEQYF | TGTTCCAGCAGCCCCAGAGGGACAGGGTTTTACGAGCAGTACTTC | TRBJ2-7 | TRBD1 | 15 | TRBV7-9 | NA
CASSLLGGEDEQYF | TGTGCCAGCAGTTTATTGGGGGGTGAAGACGAGCAGTACTTC | TRBJ2-7 | NA | 14 | TRBV27 | once
CASSLERVGYTF | TGTGCCAGCAGCTTAGAGAGGGTGGGCTACACCTTC | TRBJ1-2 | NA | 12 | TRBV7-9 | few
CASSFQGSNEKLFF | TGCGCCAGCAGCTTCCAGGGGTCTAATGAAAAACTGTTTTTT | TRBJ1-4 | NA | 14 | TRBV5-1 | NA
CSARAYNEQFF | TGCAGTGCTAGAGCGTACAATGAGCAGTTCTTC | TRBJ2-1 | NA | 11 | TRBV20-1 | NA
CASSPDSSAGNTIYF | TGCGCCAGCAGCCCCGATTCCAGCGCTGGAAACACCATATATTTT | TRBJ1-3 | NA | 15 | TRBV10-1 | NA
CASSKVAGFMNTEAFF | TGTGCCAGCAGCAAAGTGGCAGGGTTCATGAACACTGAAGCTTTCTTT | TRBJ1-1 | NA | 16 | TRBV21-1 | NA
CASSQEVGQNNEQFF | TGCGCCAGCAGCCAAGAGGTTGGACAGAACAATGAGCAGTTCTTC | TRBJ2-1 | NA | 15 | TRBV4-1 | NA
CASSSSGTRSGNTIYF | TGCGCCAGCAGCTCGTCCGGGACTCGCTCTGGAAACACCATATATTTT | TRBJ1-3 | NA | 16 | TRBV5-1 | NA